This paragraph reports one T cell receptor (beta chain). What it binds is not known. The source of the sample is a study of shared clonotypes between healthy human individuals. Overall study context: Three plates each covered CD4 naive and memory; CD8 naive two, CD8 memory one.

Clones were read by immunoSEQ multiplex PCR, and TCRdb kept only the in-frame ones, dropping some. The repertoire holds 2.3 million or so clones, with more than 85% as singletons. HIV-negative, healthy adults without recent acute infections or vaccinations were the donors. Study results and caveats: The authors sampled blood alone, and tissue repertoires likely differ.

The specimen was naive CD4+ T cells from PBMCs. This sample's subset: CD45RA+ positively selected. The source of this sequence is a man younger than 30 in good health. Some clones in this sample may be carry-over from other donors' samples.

The CDR3 spells CASSPDRSPTNEKLFF. CDR3 DNA sequence: TGTGCCAGCTCACCGGACAGGAGCCCAACTAATGAAAAACTGTTTTTT. The J gene is TRBJ1-4, the V gene TRBV18; the match to TRBD1 covers 7 bases. The V segment lost 3 bases and the J segment 0 bases; nucleotides outside the gene matches: 4. The CDR3 sequence is 16 residues long. From germline, CDR1 is KGHSH and CDR2 LQKENI.